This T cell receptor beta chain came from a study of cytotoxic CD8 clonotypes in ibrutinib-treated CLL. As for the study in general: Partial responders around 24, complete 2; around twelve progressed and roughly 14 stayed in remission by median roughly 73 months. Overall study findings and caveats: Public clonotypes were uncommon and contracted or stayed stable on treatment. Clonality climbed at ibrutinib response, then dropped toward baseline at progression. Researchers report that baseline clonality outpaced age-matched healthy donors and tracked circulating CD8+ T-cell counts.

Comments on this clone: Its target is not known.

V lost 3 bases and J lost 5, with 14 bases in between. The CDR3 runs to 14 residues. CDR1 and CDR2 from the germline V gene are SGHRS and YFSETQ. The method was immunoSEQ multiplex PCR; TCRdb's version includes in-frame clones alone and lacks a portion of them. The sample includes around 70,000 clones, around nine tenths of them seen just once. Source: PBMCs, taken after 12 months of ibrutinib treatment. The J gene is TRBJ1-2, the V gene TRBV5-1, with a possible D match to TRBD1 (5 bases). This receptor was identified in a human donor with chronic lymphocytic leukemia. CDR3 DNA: TGCGCCAGCAGCTGGCGGGCAGGGTCTTATGGCTACACCTTC. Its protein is CASSWRAGSYGYTF.